Shown below are 18 T cell receptor beta chains from a single sample sequenced in a study of T cell changes during pregnancy in multiple sclerosis. The method was immunoSEQ multiplex PCR; TCRdb's version includes in-frame clones alone and lacks a portion of them. This sample has 10,000 to 13,000 clones, with 85% to 90% found just once. Sequencing was performed on CD8+ T cells from peripheral blood mononuclear cells, taken in the first trimester of pregnancy. Receptors originate from a female donor in good health, enrolled as a control in a pregnancy study.

CDR3 nucleotide sequence: TGTGCCAGCAGCCTTGAGAATACAGATACGCAGTATTTT. The encoded protein is CASSLENTDTQYF. V is TRBV9 and J is TRBJ2-3; D is unclear. This CDR3 has 13 residues. With 4 bases removed from V and 3 bases from J, the gap between germline ends came to 9 bases. Germline loops: CDR1 SGDLS, CDR2 YYNGEE.

V gene TRBV5-1 combines with J gene TRBJ1-2, with D unclear. In germline, CDR1 is SGHRS, CDR2 YFSETQ. The CDR3 has 13 amino acids. V lost 2 bases to trimming and J lost 2 bases, with 7 bases between them. CDR3 DNA sequence: TGCGCCAGCAGCTTTCTGCAGAACTATGGCTACACCTTC. This encodes CASSFLQNYGYTF. The variable domain in full, completed from reference TRBV5-1 and TRBJ1-2, reads KAGVTQTPRYLIKTRGQQVTLSCSPISGHRSVSWYQQTPGQGLQFLFEYFSETQRNKGNFPGRFSGRQFSNSRSEMNVSTLELGDSALYLCASSFLQNYGYTFGSGTRLTVV.

The rearrangement uses TRBV5-1 and TRBJ1-2; D unresolved. Trimming took 0 bases from V and 4 from J, leaving 13 bases between them. Germline loops: CDR1 SGHRS, CDR2 YFSETQ. The CDR3 spans 15 residues. The CDR3 sequence: CASSLDSSAPYGYTF. In DNA form, the CDR3 reads TGCGCCAGCAGCTTGGACAGTTCAGCCCCCTATGGCTACACCTTC.

The chain employs TRBV27 and TRBJ2-3; TRBD2 matches at 8 bases. The length of the CDR3 is 14 residues. The V segment lost 5 bases and the J segment 4 bases; nucleotides outside the gene matches: 5. Germline CDR1 MNHEY, CDR2 SMNVEV (reference sequence). In DNA form, the CDR3 reads TGTGCCAGCAGTGCCGGGGGGGCGGCAGATACGCAGTATTTT. As protein: CASSAGGAADTQYF.

The chain couples TRBV25-1 to TRBJ2-7; weak D call: TRBD1 (6 bases). Germline CDR1 MGHDK, CDR2 SYGVNS. The CDR3 covers 11 residues. V shed 5 bases and J shed 7 bases, with 9 bases lying between them. CDR3 nucleotide sequence: TGTGCCAGCAGTTTGGGGACAGAGCAGTACTTC. Its protein is CASSLGTEQYF.

A single count supports this clone. The rearrangement uses TRBV30 and TRBJ1-2; D is ambiguous. V was shortened by 2 bases and J by 6 bases, with 22 bases between the two germline ends. CDR1 is GTSNPN, CDR2 SVGIG, per germline (reference sequence). CDR3 length: 16 residues. CDR3 region: CAWSIQNRVKLDGYTF. The CDR3 bases are TGTGCCTGGAGTATTCAAAACCGCGTCAAGCTGGATGGCTACACCTTC.

The CDR3 loop is CASSLALGGRSPLHF. The CDR3 DNA follows: TGTGCCAGCAGCTTAGCCCTGGGGGGAAGGTCACCCCTCCACTTT. The chain uses TRBV7-2 and TRBJ1-6, with D possibly matching TRBD1 (5 bases). Germline assignment: CDR1 SGHTA and CDR2 FQGNSA. Trimming took 0 bases from V and 10 from J, leaving 13 bases between them. There are 15 residues in the CDR3.

This chain links TRBV19 with TRBJ2-5; D uncertain. The CDR3 sequence is 13 residues long. CDR1 LNHDA and CDR2 SQIVND come from the germline V gene (reference sequence). Trimming took off 0 bases at V and 3 bases at J, with 5 bases between the two ends. CDR3 amino acids: CASSIDEEETQYF. The CDR3 coding sequence is TGTGCCAGTAGTATAGACGAGGAAGAGACCCAGTACTTC.

The V and J genes are TRBV7-4 and TRBJ2-7, with TRBD2 matching 7 bases. V gave up 5 bases and J gave up 3 bases; unmatched junction bases: 10. The germline V gene has CDR1 SGHVT and CDR2 SQSDAQ. The CDR3 sequence is 15 residues long. This chain's CDR3 is CASSRGGVPYYEQYF. The DNA of the CDR3 is TGTGCCAGCAGCCGCGGGGGTGTCCCGTACTACGAGCAGTACTTC.

The rearrangement uses TRBV7-2 and TRBJ2-1; 7 bases are shared with TRBD2. Germline CDR1 SGHTA, CDR2 FQGNSA. The V gene end was trimmed by 8 bases and the J gene end by 8 bases; junction bases not matched to a gene: 12. This CDR3 region has 14 residues. The CDR3 DNA reads TGTGCCAGCGTTATAGGACTAGGTCTGTATGAGCAGTTCTTC. Amino acids: CASVIGLGLYEQFF.

This clone occurred once. The genes are TRBV7-2 and TRBJ2-1; 10 bases align to TRBD2. V trimming: 2 bases; J trimming: 6 bases; junction bases outside the gene matches: 4. The CDR3 is made up of 15 amino acids. The germline gives CDR1 SGHTA, CDR2 FQGNSA. The CDR3 coding sequence is TGTGCCAGCAGCTTATTAAGCGGGGGGGCCAATGAGCAGTTCTTC. This gives the protein CASSLLSGGANEQFF. Using reference TRBV7-2 and TRBJ2-1 for the parts outside the CDR3, the full variable domain is GAGVSQSPSNKVTEKGKDVELRCDPISGHTALYWYRQSLGQGLEFLIYFQGNSAPDKSGLPSDRFSAERTGGSVSTLTIQRTQQEDSAVYLCASSLLSGGANEQFFGPGTRLTVL.

The chain uses TRBV6-5 and TRBJ2-3; perhaps TRBD2 as D (5 bases). V was shortened by 6 bases and J by 4 bases, with 14 bases between the two germline ends. The CDR3 length is 14 residues. CDR1 is MNHEY, CDR2 SVGAGI, per germline. The CDR3 protein is CASREPGSADTQYF. For the CDR3, the DNA is TGTGCCAGCAGAGAACCGGGATCGGCAGATACGCAGTATTTT.

The chain links TRBV7-8 to TRBJ2-1, with 9 nucleotides matching TRBD1. The CDR3 consists of 15 residues. V shed 6 bases and J 10 bases; nucleotides not matched to a gene: 13. Germline CDR1 reads SGHVS; CDR2 reads FQNEAQ. For the CDR3, the DNA is TGTGCCAGCAGTCGGACAGGGGCGTCTTCAGGGGAGCAGTTCTTC. Its translation: CASSRTGASSGEQFF.

J is TRBJ1-2 and V is TRBV29-1, with a possible D match to TRBD1 (5 bases). In germline, CDR1 is SQVTM, CDR2 ANQGSEA. The length of the CDR3 is 13 residues. V lost 8 bases to trimming and J lost 1 base, with 14 bases between them. The CDR3 nucleotides are TGCAGCTCTGGGGGGGGAGATAACTATGGCTACACCTTC. Protein: CSSGGGDNYGYTF.

The rearrangement joins TRBV10-3 to TRBJ2-3; TRBD1 agrees at 12 bases. Germline CDR1 reads ENHRY; CDR2 reads SYGVKD. This CDR3 has 14 amino acids. The ends lost 9 bases at V and 6 bases at J; junction bases unmatched: 7. CDR3 residues: CAIGTGGAEDTQYF. CDR3 sequence (DNA): TGTGCCATAGGGACAGGGGGCGCCGAGGATACGCAGTATTTT.

The chain links TRBV2 to TRBJ1-6; 7 bases agree with TRBD1. Trimming took 6 bases from V and 0 from J; bases not matched to a gene: 11. Germline values: CDR1 SNHLY, CDR2 FYNNEI. The CDR3 contains 18 residues. CDR3 nucleotide sequence: TGTGCCAGCAGGCAGGACAGGCAATACTCCTCCTATAATTCACCCCTCCACTTT. The encoded protein is CASRQDRQYSSYNSPLHF.

This clone was seen a few times. This sequence joins TRBV6-1 and TRBJ1-3, with no clear D. This CDR3 contains 16 residues. Per germline, CDR1 MNHNS and CDR2 SASEGT. Trimming shortened V by 2 bases and J by 4 bases, and 15 bases separated the two germline ends. DNA of the CDR3: TGTGCCAGCAGTGAATGGGATGGAGGGTCCGGAAACACCATATATTTT. As protein: CASSEWDGGSGNTIYF.

The V gene is TRBV14, the J gene TRBJ1-1; D perhaps matches TRBD1 (6 bases). Germline lookup yields CDR1 SGHDN and CDR2 FVKESK. This CDR3 has 14 residues. V gave up 10 bases and J gave up 1 base, with 16 bases separating them. The CDR3 spells CATLSPTGNTEAFF. The CDR3 DNA reads TGTGCCACCCTCTCACCGACAGGGAACACTGAAGCTTTCTTT.